Presented here are 14 T cell receptor beta chains from one specimen sequenced in a study of control samples from healthy donors and cancer patients. The assay was immunoSEQ multiplex PCR, and TCRdb's table has in-frame clones only and misses some. This repertoire shows around 29,000 clones, around 80% found once; its top ten account for around 20%. Sequencing was performed on PBMCs. These receptors were collected from a man in his sixties with head and neck cancer.

The V gene is TRBV7-2, the J gene TRBJ2-1; possible D gene TRBD1, 6 bases. CDR1 is SGHTA, CDR2 FQGNSA, per germline. The CDR3 is made up of 15 amino acids. Trimming cost V 4 bases and J 0 bases, with 10 bases left between them. The CDR3 reads CASSSQGGSYNEQFF. The CDR3 region has the DNA TGTGCCAGCAGCTCTCAAGGGGGCTCCTACAATGAGCAGTTCTTC. Based on the CDR3 plus reference TRBV7-2 and TRBJ2-1, the full variable domain is GAGVSQSPSNKVTEKGKDVELRCDPISGHTALYWYRQSLGQGLEFLIYFQGNSAPDKSGLPSDRFSAERTGGSVSTLTIQRTQQEDSAVYLCASSSQGGSYNEQFFGPGTRLTVL.

CDR3 sequence: CASSLGSDRNEQFF. The CDR3 nucleotides are TGTGCCAGCAGCTTAGGTTCGGACAGAAATGAGCAGTTCTTC. This rearrangement joins TRBV7-2 to TRBJ2-1, with a tentative D call TRBD1 (6 bases). Trimming shortened V by 1 base and J by 7 bases, and 11 bases separated the two germline ends. CDR3 size: 14 residues. Germline CDR1 is SGHTA and CDR2 is FQGNSA.

The chain uses TRBV18 and TRBJ2-6; the D gene could be TRBD1 or TRBD2 (7 bases each). CDR1 KGHSH and CDR2 LQKENI come from the germline V gene. Trimming left V 0 bases short and J 0 bases short, with 15 bases between. This CDR3 spans 19 amino acids. CDR3 nucleotide sequence: TGTGCCAGCTCACCACCGGGGGGGACAGCAAACTCTGGGGCCAACGTCCTGACTTTC. Residues: CASSPPGGTANSGANVLTF.

The chain links TRBV19 to TRBJ1-1; D is ambiguous. V was pared by 1 base and J by 0 bases, with 3 bases between. The CDR3 sequence is 13 residues long. Germline lookup yields CDR1 LNHDA and CDR2 SQIVND (reference sequence). This CDR3 is CASSIVMNTEAFF. CDR3 DNA: TGTGCCAGTAGTATAGTCATGAACACTGAAGCTTTCTTT.

The chain links TRBV3-1 (or the pseudogene TRBV3-2) to TRBJ2-5; the D gene is possibly TRBD2 (5 bases). With 5 bases removed from V and 5 bases from J, the gap between germline ends came to 15 bases. The length of the CDR3 is 14 residues. The germline gives CDR1 LGHDT, CDR2 YNNKEL (reference sequence). CDR3 residues: CASSGSPARETQYF. CDR3 DNA: TGTGCCAGCAGCGGGAGCCCGGCGAGGGAGACCCAGTACTTC.

This clone has more than one count but fewer than ten. The DNA for the CDR3 is TGTGCCAGCAGCCCCCCGGGTGGGGGAAAGAATGAGCAGTTCTTC. Translating gives CASSPPGGGKNEQFF. The chain links TRBV7-3 to TRBJ2-1; D might be TRBD1 or TRBD2, each matching 5 bases. Trimming left V 5 bases short and J 7 bases short, with 18 bases between. Looked up from germline, CDR1 is SGHTA and CDR2 is FQGTGA. The CDR3 is 15 residues long.

On this clone itself: Additional DNA sequences in this sample encode the identical CDR3. The chain recombines TRBV28 with TRBJ2-7; D is ambiguous. CDR3 size: 13 residues. V lost 5 bases and J 0 bases, leaving 8 bases between the germline ends. Germline V CDR1 and CDR2: MDHEN, SYDVKM. The CDR3 DNA follows: TGTGCCAGCAGTCTAGTAAGCTCCTACGAGCAGTACTTC. It translates to CASSLVSSYEQYF.

The chain carries TRBV6-2 or TRBV6-3 and TRBJ1-1; 9 nucleotides match TRBD1. With V trimmed by 5 bases and J by 4 bases, 8 bases remained unmatched. The germline V gene encodes CDR1 MNHEY and CDR2 SVGEGT. The CDR3 covers 15 residues. The CDR3 DNA reads TGTGCCAGCAGTCTACAACAGGGGGCTCGCACTGAAGCTTTCTTT. Translated, it gives CASSLQQGARTEAFF.

The chain couples TRBV7-3 to TRBJ2-1, with TRBD2 matching over 9 bases. This CDR3 has 13 residues. Germline V gene lookup returns CDR1 SGHTA and CDR2 FQGTGA. With 5 bases clipped from V and 7 bases from J, the junction kept 3 bases outside the gene matches. In DNA form, the CDR3 reads TGTGCCAGCAGCCCAAGCGGGAGGAATGAGCAGTTCTTC. As protein: CASSPSGRNEQFF. Drawing the rest from reference TRBV7-3 and TRBJ2-1, the complete variable domain is GAGVSQTPSNKVTEKGKYVELRCDPISGHTALYWYRQSLGQGPEFLIYFQGTGAADDSGLPNDRFFAVRPEGSVSTLKIQRTERGDSAVYLCASSPSGRNEQFFGPGTRLTVL.

The chain uses TRBV7-8 and TRBJ2-7; 7 positions agree with TRBD1. Losses at the gene ends were 0 bases for V and 3 bases for J; bases not matched to a gene: 5. The CDR3 has 15 residues. Germline CDR1 reads SGHVS; CDR2 reads FQNEAQ. For the CDR3, the DNA is TGTGCCAGCAGCTTAGCCGCCGGACAGGTCTACGAGCAGTACTTC. Encoded protein: CASSLAAGQVYEQYF.

The chain has TRBV15 and TRBJ1-1; D is unresolved. The CDR3 has 14 amino acids. The V end lost 1 base, the J end lost 1 base, and 7 bases lay between the germline ends. Germline lookup yields CDR1 LNHNV and CDR2 YYDKDF (reference sequence). The CDR3 spells CATSRGQRNTEAFF. The CDR3 nucleotides are TGTGCCACCAGCAGAGGCCAGAGGAACACTGAAGCTTTCTTT.

This clone was seen a few times. V gene TRBV4-3 combines with J gene TRBJ1-5, with D perhaps TRBD1 (6 bases). Germline CDR1 and CDR2: LGHNA and YSLEER. The ends were cut back, 0 bases at V and 4 bases at J, with 13 bases in the middle. CDR3 length: 16 residues. CDR3 amino acids: CASSQDIRGGNQPQHF. In nucleotides, the CDR3 is TGCGCCAGCAGCCAAGATATCAGGGGAGGTAATCAGCCCCAGCATTTT.

CDR3 sequence: CASRRGSYGYTF. The CDR3 DNA reads TGTGCCAGCCGGAGGGGCTCCTATGGCTACACCTTC. The genes are TRBV6-5 and TRBJ1-2; D possibly corresponds to TRBD1 (5 bases). Germline loops: CDR1 MNHEY, CDR2 SVGAGI. The CDR3 extends over 12 amino acids. V gave up 8 bases and J gave up 4 bases, with 11 bases separating them.

This clone was seen a handful of times. The chain has TRBV4-3 and TRBJ2-7; the match to TRBD1 covers 7 bases. The CDR3 runs 15 residues. CDR1 is LGHNA, CDR2 YSLEER, per germline. The trim removed 1 base at V and 4 bases at J, leaving 7 bases unmatched. The CDR3 loop is CASSQVMGQRYEQYF. The CDR3 DNA follows: TGCGCCAGCAGCCAAGTTATGGGACAGAGATACGAGCAGTACTTC.